These T cell receptor beta chains were read from a single sample in a study of blood T cell repertoires in COVID-19. Clones were sequenced by immunoSEQ multiplex PCR, and TCRdb holds only the in-frame ones, with some missing. The data show more than 60,000 clones, with 88% seen just once and about a fifth held by the top ten. The sample taken for sequencing was peripheral blood. The receptors here all came from a woman in her forties or fifties with active or convalescent COVID-19. The CDR3 runs from the conserved cysteine through the conserved F or W. Fields, in order: D gene, J gene, V gene, clone size, CDR3 DNA, CDR3 protein. The D gene is left open where the match is weak. The size field is filled for only some rows; it gives once, few, many or a size class.

>TRBD2|TRBJ2-1|TRBV11-2|.
TGTGCCAGCAGCTTAGGACTAGCGGAATACAATGAGCAGTTCTTC
CASSLGLAEYNEQFF
>.|TRBJ1-5|TRBV7-8|.
TGTGCCAGCAGCCAAGGGGCAGGTAGCAATCAGCCCCAGCATTTT
CASSQGAGSNQPQHF
>TRBD2|TRBJ2-3|TRBV4-2|.
TGTGCCAGCAGCCTGCTCGGGACTACCAGCACAGATACGCAGTATTTT
CASSLLGTTSTDTQYF
>.|TRBJ1-2|TRBV2|.
TGTGCCAGCAGTGAACCCACAGGCTATGGCTACACCTTC
CASSEPTGYGYTF
>.|TRBJ2-2|TRBV12-5|once
TGTGCTAGTGAAACGGGACAACCGAACACCGGGGAGCTGTTTTTT
CASETGQPNTGELFF
>.|TRBJ1-2|TRBV15|.
TGTGCCACCAGTCCCTATCAACCGAGAGATAACTATGGCTACACCTTC
CATSPYQPRDNYGYTF
>.|TRBJ2-5|TRBV6-2/TRBV6-3|.
TGTGCCAGCAGTTACATCGCGGGCGACCAAGAGACCCAGTACTTC
CASSYIAGDQETQYF
>TRBD2|TRBJ2-3|TRBV11-2|.
TGTGCCAGCACCCGCTCCCCTAGCGGGAGGGCCGGGGATACGCAGTATTTT
CASTRSPSGRAGDTQYF
>.|TRBJ1-3|TRBV30|few
TGTGCCTGGAGTGCAGGGGTTGATCCTGGAAACACCATATATTTT
CAWSAGVDPGNTIYF
>.|TRBJ2-5|TRBV7-8|.
TGTGCCAGCAGCCGGTACCAAGAGACCCAGTACTTC
CASSRYQETQYF
>.|TRBJ1-1|TRBV11-2|.
TGTGCCAGCAGCTTCCAGGTCGGTCTGACGGAAGCTTTCTTT
CASSFQVGLTEAFF
>TRBD1|TRBJ1-2|TRBV4-1|.
TGCGCCAGCAGCCAAGATTGGGGGACAGGGGGCTTACTTGGCTACACCTTC
CASSQDWGTGGLLGYTF
>.|TRBJ2-2|TRBV7-3|.
TGTGCCAGCAGCCCCGGACAGAGGACGTCCGGGGAGCTGTTTTTT
CASSPGQRTSGELFF
>.|TRBJ1-6|TRBV27|.
TGTGCCAGCAGCCAATCCCAGAGGACCTATAATTCACCCCTCCACTTT
CASSQSQRTYNSPLHF
>.|TRBJ1-1|TRBV12-3/TRBV12-4|.
TGTGCCAGCAGTCAATGGAACACTGAAGCTTTCTTT
CASSQWNTEAFF
>.|TRBJ1-2|TRBV21-1|.
TGTGCCGGCCGGACAGGGAGCCAACATGGCTACACCTTC
CAGRTGSQHGYTF
>.|TRBJ1-1|TRBV25-1|.
TGTGCCAGCAGTGATCCCTCAGACATGAACACTGAAGCTTTCTTT
CASSDPSDMNTEAFF
>TRBD1|TRBJ1-2|TRBV6-6|.
TGTGCCAGCTCCGGGACGGGACAGGGGAAGTATGGCTACACCTTC
CASSGTGQGKYGYTF
>.|TRBJ1-1|TRBV6-5|.
TGTGCCAGCAGTCGCCGGACAGCCCAGAACACTGAAGCTTTCTTT
CASSRRTAQNTEAFF
>TRBD2|TRBJ2-3|TRBV30|.
TGTGCCTGTAATTGGATTCGGACTAGCGGGGTCACAGATACGCAGTATTTT
CACNWIRTSGVTDTQYF
>.|TRBJ1-1|TRBV5-6|.
TGTGCCAGCAGCTTGGCCCCGGGGTTGAGCACTGAAGCTTTCTTT
CASSLAPGLSTEAFF
>.|TRBJ2-3|TRBV10-3|.
TGTGCCACGACTCCCGGATGGGGGGGCGCGATAGATACGCAGTATTTT
CATTPGWGGAIDTQYF
>TRBD1|TRBJ1-1|TRBV5-1|.
TGCGCCAGCAGCTTGCGACAGGGCTATGAAGCTTTCTTT
CASSLRQGYEAFF
>.|TRBJ2-7|TRBV29-1|.
TGCAGCGTTGCAGGGGGCGTTGTGGTTCCTAGCGGGACCTACGAGCAGTACTTC
CSVAGGVVVPSGTYEQYF
>TRBD1|TRBJ1-2|TRBV9|.
TGTGCCAGCAGCGTATCCAGGGGGGCCCGTGGGAACTATGGCTACACCTTC
CASSVSRGARGNYGYTF
>.|TRBJ2-1|TRBV5-1|.
TGCGCCAGCAAGTCGGGTCGACAGGTCAATGAGCAGTTCTTC
CASKSGRQVNEQFF
>.|TRBJ2-7|TRBV6-5|.
TGTGCCAGCAGTTACGATACCAGGGGTTTTTCCTACGAGCAGTACTTC
CASSYDTRGFSYEQYF
>.|TRBJ1-1|TRBV14|.
TGTGCCAGCAGCCAAGATCGTTGGGTTGGAGGGAACACTGAAGCTTTCTTT
CASSQDRWVGGNTEAFF
>TRBD1|TRBJ2-5|TRBV30|.
TGTGCCTGGAGTGAATCAGGGGGCAAGGAGACCCAGTACTTC
CAWSESGGKETQYF
>.|TRBJ1-6|TRBV5-1|.
TGCGCCAGCAGCCCGAACCCGGACAGCTCCTATAATTCACCCCTCCACTTT
CASSPNPDSSYNSPLHF
>.|TRBJ2-1|TRBV27|.
TGTGCCAGCAGTTTGTGGTCTAATGCTGAGCAGTTCTTC
CASSLWSNAEQFF
>.|TRBJ1-5|TRBV12-3/TRBV12-4|.
TGTGCCAGCAGTTTCGGAGGGCCTCAGCCCCAGCATTTT
CASSFGGPQPQHF
>.|TRBJ1-1|TRBV19|.
TGTGCCAGTAGTATCGTCCCGGGGGTCACTGAAGCTTTCTTT
CASSIVPGVTEAFF
>TRBD2|TRBJ2-1|TRBV2|.
TGTGCCAGCAGGACCGGGACTAGCGGGAGAGCCCAGCAGTTCTTC
CASRTGTSGRAQQFF
>.|TRBJ1-4|TRBV4-1|once
TGCGCCAGCAGCCTCACAGTCGATAGAGATGAAAAACTGTTTTTT
CASSLTVDRDEKLFF
>TRBD2|TRBJ2-2|TRBV4-2|.
TGTGCCAGCAGCCAGGGGGGACTAGCGGGACACACCGGGGAGCTGTTTTTT
CASSQGGLAGHTGELFF
>TRBD1|TRBJ1-2|TRBV19|.
TGTGCCAGTAGTCTAGATCCGGGACAGGGTGTCACCTTC
CASSLDPGQGVTF
>TRBD1|TRBJ1-1|TRBV5-1|.
TGCGCCAGCGCCCCTTCGGGACAGACACTTGAAGCTTTCTTT
CASAPSGQTLEAFF
>.|TRBJ2-6|TRBV28|.
TGTGCCAGCAGTTTAGGGTCAGGTCCCGGGGCCAACGTCCTGACTTTC
CASSLGSGPGANVLTF
>.|TRBJ2-7|TRBV6-1|.
TGTGCCAGCAGTGAAGCTGTGGGGGCCTCCTACGAGCAGTACTTC
CASSEAVGASYEQYF
>TRBD1|TRBJ1-1|TRBV13|.
TGTGCCAGCAGCTTAAATCAGGGGGCTTGGACTGAAGCTTTCTTT
CASSLNQGAWTEAFF
>TRBD2|TRBJ2-5|TRBV29-1|.
TGCAGCGACTCCGGGACTAGCGCGGGGGAGACCCAGTACTTC
CSDSGTSAGETQYF
>.|TRBJ1-1|TRBV13|.
TGTGCCAGCAGCTTCGACAGGAATGAAGCTTTCTTT
CASSFDRNEAFF
>.|TRBJ2-5|TRBV3-1/TRBV3-2|.
TGTGCCAGCAGTCAAATGGAGATCCAAGAGACCCAGTACTTC
CASSQMEIQETQYF
>TRBD1|TRBJ2-5|TRBV5-1|.
TGCGCCAGCAGCTTTGGACAGGGGCAAGAGACCCAGTACTTC
CASSFGQGQETQYF
>.|TRBJ2-5|TRBV6-5|once
TGTGCCAGCGGTCCGCGACCTAGCAGTCAAGAGACCCAGTACTTC
CASGPRPSSQETQYF
>.|TRBJ2-7|TRBV24-1|.
TGTGCCGAAAAACGGTACGAGCAGTACTTC
CAEKRYEQYF
>TRBD1|TRBJ2-2|TRBV6-5|.
TGTGCCAGCAGTTACCAGGGACAGGGACACACCGGGGAGCTGTTTTTT
CASSYQGQGHTGELFF
>TRBD1|TRBJ2-5|TRBV3-1/TRBV3-2|.
TGTGCCAGCAGCCCTGACAGGGGATGGATGGGAGAGACCCAGTACTTC
CASSPDRGWMGETQYF
>TRBD1|TRBJ2-7|TRBV11-1|.
TGTGCCAGCAGCTTATCGGTGACAGGGTCCTACGAGCAGTACTTC
CASSLSVTGSYEQYF
>.|TRBJ2-7|TRBV7-9|.
TGTGCCAGCAGCTTAGTCTCCGTAACGGGAGCACCCTACGAGCAGTACTTC
CASSLVSVTGAPYEQYF